Listed below are T cell receptor beta chains from one sample, sequenced in a study of OX40 agonist ivuxolimab in advanced cancers. TCRdb's table, derived via immunoSEQ multiplex PCR, lists solely in-frame clones and lacks some. This table holds 39,000 or so clones, 86% found once. Sequenced material: CD4+ or CD8+ T cells sorted from blood, taken in a trial of the OX40 agonist ivuxolimab. The receptors come from an adult with an advanced solid tumor such as melanoma, head and neck, liver or kidney cancer. Both conserved end residues are part of each CDR3. D genes are given only for firm matches. Clone size is given for some rows only: seen once, a few or many times, or a class if the clone is expanded.

J gene,clone size,V gene,D gene,CDR3 protein,CDR3 DNA
TRBJ1-1,once,TRBV5-5,TRBD1,CASSSRGAKTEAFF,TGTGCCAGCAGCTCCAGGGGGGCTAAGACTGAAGCTTTCTTT
TRBJ1-4,-,TRBV2,-,CASRGNLPGEKLFF,TGTGCCAGCAGAGGAAATTTACCGGGTGAAAAACTGTTTTTT
TRBJ2-7,-,TRBV7-8,TRBD2,CASSSYPAGGSDEQYF,TGTGCCAGCAGCTCCTACCCCGCGGGGGGTTCGGACGAGCAGTACTTC
TRBJ2-2,-,TRBV9,-,CASSPLQYTGELFF,TGTGCCAGCAGCCCCCTCCAGTACACCGGGGAGCTGTTTTTT
TRBJ1-1,-,TRBV6-5,-,CATRPERGAEAFF,TGTGCCACCCGCCCCGAGAGGGGCGCTGAAGCTTTCTTT
TRBJ1-5,-,TRBV6-5,-,CASSTDSSNQPQHF,TGTGCCAGCAGTACGGACAGTAGCAATCAGCCCCAGCATTTT
TRBJ1-2,-,TRBV30,TRBD1,CAWDRDRAIYGYTF,TGTGCCTGGGACCGGGACAGGGCCATCTATGGCTACACCTTC
TRBJ1-1,-,TRBV5-5,-,CASSLGFGTNTEAFF,TGTGCCAGCAGCTTGGGATTCGGGACGAACACTGAAGCTTTCTTT
TRBJ2-2,-,TRBV14,TRBD1,CASSAWTGVGELFF,TGTGCCAGCAGCGCCTGGACAGGGGTCGGGGAGCTGTTTTTT
TRBJ2-1,once,TRBV29-1,-,CSIRAYNEQFF,TGCAGCATCCGGGCCTACAATGAGCAGTTCTTC
TRBJ2-3,-,TRBV7-2,-,CAVRGARGGTDTQYF,TGTGCCGTCCGTGGGGCCAGGGGTGGCACAGATACGCAGTATTTT
TRBJ2-7,once,TRBV7-6,-,CASSLGGVDEQYF,TGTGCCAGCAGCTTAGGAGGGGTTGACGAGCAGTACTTC
TRBJ2-7,-,TRBV7-9,TRBD1,CASSLTGGSYEQYF,TGTGCCAGCAGCTTGACAGGGGGCAGCTACGAGCAGTACTTC
TRBJ2-1,few,TRBV9,TRBD2,CASSPSRPSGNNEQFF,TGTGCCAGCAGCCCCTCCCGTCCTAGCGGGAACAATGAGCAGTTCTTC
TRBJ2-5,-,TRBV10-3,-,CAISEVVAGHAQETQYF,TGTGCCATCAGTGAGGTCGTCGCGGGGCACGCACAAGAGACCCAGTACTTC
TRBJ1-1,-,TRBV4-1,-,CASSQEPRGKTEAFF,TGCGCCAGCAGCCAAGAACCGAGGGGGAAGACTGAAGCTTTCTTT
TRBJ2-7,once,TRBV15,-,CATSRDQGYRPSYEQYF,TGTGCCACCAGCAGAGATCAGGGCTATCGCCCCTCCTACGAGCAGTACTTC
TRBJ1-5,-,TRBV2,-,CASSQTRPHNQPQHF,TGTGCCAGCAGTCAAACTAGACCCCACAATCAGCCCCAGCATTTT
TRBJ1-5,-,TRBV27,-,CASSLSAYAGPQHF,TGTGCCAGCAGTTTATCGGCCTACGCCGGGCCCCAGCATTTT
TRBJ2-1,-,TRBV7-7,-,CASSSTPGNEQFF,TGTGCTAGCAGTTCCACCCCGGGGAATGAGCAGTTCTTC
TRBJ1-2,-,TRBV9,-,CASSVADSNYGYTF,TGTGCCAGCAGCGTAGCAGACAGCAACTATGGCTACACCTTC
TRBJ2-7,once,TRBV7-9,-,CASSIRYEQYF,TGTGCCAGCAGTATTCGGTACGAGCAGTACTTC
TRBJ2-1,-,TRBV5-4,TRBD2,CASSLGSSGPSYNEQFF,TGTGCCAGCAGCTTGGGGTCTAGCGGGCCCTCCTACAATGAGCAGTTCTTC
TRBJ2-5,few,TRBV9,TRBD2,CASSVSGGLQETQYF,TGTGCCAGCAGCGTGAGCGGGGGGTTGCAAGAGACCCAGTACTTC
TRBJ1-2,-,TRBV29-1,-,CSVDPRVGGVGYTF,TGCAGCGTTGATCCCAGGGTCGGGGGAGTCGGCTACACCTTC
TRBJ1-2,-,TRBV5-6,TRBD1,CASSLGQGIYGYTF,TGTGCCAGCAGCTTGGGACAGGGTATCTATGGCTACACCTTC
TRBJ1-1,medium-sized,TRBV30,-,CAWSVEVNTEAFF,TGTGCCTGGAGTGTCGAAGTTAACACTGAAGCTTTCTTT
TRBJ2-1,-,TRBV28,TRBD1,CASSNRQGYNEQFF,TGTGCCAGCAGTAACCGACAGGGTTACAATGAGCAGTTCTTC
TRBJ1-1,-,TRBV27,TRBD1,CASSYDRGGTEAFF,TGTGCCAGCAGTTACGACAGGGGTGGCACTGAAGCTTTCTTT
TRBJ2-1,-,TRBV19,-,CASRQRNEQFF,TGTGCCAGTCGGCAGCGAAATGAGCAGTTCTTC
TRBJ1-2,-,TRBV5-3,TRBD1,CASSLLWTGNGYTF,TGTGCCAGCAGCTTGTTGTGGACAGGGAACGGCTACACCTTC
TRBJ2-7,-,TRBV5-1,TRBD2,CASSWRGMREHNEQYF,TGCGCCAGCAGCTGGAGGGGTATGCGGGAGCATAACGAGCAGTACTTC
TRBJ2-2,-,TRBV5-5,TRBD2,CASSLLAGTETGELFF,TGTGCCAGCAGCCTACTAGCGGGGACGGAGACCGGGGAGCTGTTTTTT
TRBJ2-5,-,TRBV7-6,TRBD2,CASSLSAGGRGQETQYF,TGTGCCAGCAGCTTATCAGCGGGGGGGCGGGGGCAAGAGACCCAGTACTTC
TRBJ1-1,-,TRBV7-9,TRBD1,CASILRQGVGLAEAFF,TGTGCCAGCATCTTGAGACAGGGTGTTGGGTTAGCTGAAGCTTTCTTT
TRBJ2-1,-,TRBV7-2,-,CASSLAGSGSYNEQFF,TGTGCCAGCAGCTTAGCGGGTAGCGGCTCCTACAATGAGCAGTTCTTC
TRBJ1-5,-,TRBV7-8,TRBD1,CASSLVPRQGSGNQPQHF,TGTGCCAGCAGCTTAGTCCCTAGACAGGGTAGTGGCAATCAGCCCCAGCATTTT
TRBJ2-7,-,TRBV28,-,CASSGQGFSSYEQYF,TGTGCCAGCAGCGGTCAGGGGTTCAGCTCCTACGAGCAGTACTTC
TRBJ2-5,-,TRBV7-6,-,CASSLRGHAQETQYF,TGTGCCAGCAGCTTAAGAGGACATGCACAAGAGACCCAGTACTTC
TRBJ2-3,once,TRBV29-1,-,CSVRGLPGTDTQYF,TGCAGCGTTCGCGGACTCCCTGGAACAGATACGCAGTATTTT
TRBJ2-5,once,TRBV7-2,TRBD2,CASSFDFAGVAETQYF,TGTGCCAGCAGCTTTGATTTTGCGGGAGTGGCAGAGACCCAGTACTTC
TRBJ2-7,-,TRBV27,-,CASSLSSPYEQYF,TGTGCCAGCAGTTTATCGTCCCCCTACGAGCAGTACTTC
TRBJ2-3,-,TRBV30,TRBD2,CAWSVGTSGSTDTQYF,TGTGCCTGGAGTGTAGGGACTAGCGGGAGCACAGATACGCAGTATTTT
TRBJ1-2,-,TRBV19,TRBD1,CASSKYLGGQDDGYTF,TGTGCCAGTAGTAAATATCTCGGGGGACAGGATGATGGCTACACCTTC